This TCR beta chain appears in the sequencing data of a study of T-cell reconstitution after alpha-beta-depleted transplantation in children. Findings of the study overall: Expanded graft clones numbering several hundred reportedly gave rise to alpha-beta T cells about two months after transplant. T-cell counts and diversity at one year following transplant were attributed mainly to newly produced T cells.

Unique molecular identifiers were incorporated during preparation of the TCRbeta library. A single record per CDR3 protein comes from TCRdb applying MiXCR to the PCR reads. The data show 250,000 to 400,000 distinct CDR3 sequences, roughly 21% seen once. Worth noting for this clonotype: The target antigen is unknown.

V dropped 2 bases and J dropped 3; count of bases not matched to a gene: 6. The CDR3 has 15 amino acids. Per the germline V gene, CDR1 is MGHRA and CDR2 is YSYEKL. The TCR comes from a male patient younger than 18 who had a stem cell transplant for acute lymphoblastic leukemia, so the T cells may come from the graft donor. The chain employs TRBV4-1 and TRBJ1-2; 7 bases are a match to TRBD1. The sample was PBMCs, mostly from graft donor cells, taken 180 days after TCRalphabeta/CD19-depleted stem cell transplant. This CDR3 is CASSQQWDRYYGYTF. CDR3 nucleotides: TGCGCCAGCAGCCAACAATGGGACAGATACTATGGCTACACCTTC.